These 18 T cell receptor beta chains were sequenced from one sample in a study of T cell responses to AZD1222 COVID-19 vaccine. The assay was immunoSEQ multiplex PCR, and TCRdb's table has in-frame clones only and misses some. The data hold 170,000 or so clones, with about 86% observed a single time. The sequencing used peripheral blood, collected 28 days after the second AZD1222 dose. The receptors derive from an adult who received the AZD1222 COVID-19 vaccine.

This chain uses TRBV6-5 with TRBJ2-3; tentative D call: TRBD2 (7 bases). The CDR3 totals 15 residues. Trimming cost V 6 bases and J 2 bases, with 15 bases left between them. CDR1 MNHEY and CDR2 SVGAGI come from the germline V gene. The CDR3, as DNA: TGTGCCAGCAGAAACGAGCGGGGACACACAGATACGCAGTATTTT. Protein sequence: CASRNERGHTDTQYF.

This clone was counted a single time. This chain joins TRBV19 and TRBJ2-1; 11 nucleotides agree with TRBD2. The CDR3 consists of 16 residues. CDR1 LNHDA and CDR2 SQIVND come from the germline V gene (reference sequence). J lost 5 bases, V lost 2 bases, and 5 bases had no gene match. For the CDR3, the DNA is TGTGCCAGTAGTATAAATAGCGGGGGGGCGGACAATGAGCAGTTCTTC. This codes for CASSINSGGADNEQFF.

In this sample, this clone turned up a few times. The chain combines TRBV7-2 with TRBJ1-4; TRBD1 agrees at 9 bases. The CDR3 totals 15 residues. From germline, CDR1 is SGHTA and CDR2 FQGNSA. V trimming: 4 bases; J trimming: 7 bases; junction bases outside the gene matches: 7. CDR3 nucleotides: TGTGCCAGCAGCTCCACCCCGGGACAGGGTGAAAAACTGTTTTTT. It is translated as CASSSTPGQGEKLFF.

This chain joins TRBV5-6 and TRBJ2-5, with 11 bases aligning to TRBD2. Per the germline V gene, CDR1 is SGHDT and CDR2 is YYEEEE. Trimming removed 4 bases from V and 1 base from J; junction bases left unmatched: 3. This CDR3 is built from 15 residues. The CDR3 here is CASSRLAGSQETQYF. DNA for the CDR3: TGTGCCAGCAGCCGACTAGCGGGGAGCCAAGAGACCCAGTACTTC. The entire variable domain, with the rest obtained from reference TRBV5-6 and TRBJ2-5, is as follows: DAGVTQSPTHLIKTRGQQVTLRCSPKSGHDTVSWYQQALGQGPQFIFQYYEEEERQRGNFPDRFSGHQFPNYSSELNVNALLLGDSALYLCASSRLAGSQETQYFGPGTRLLVL.

This chain uses TRBV14 with TRBJ2-7; D ambiguous. The CDR3 is made up of 13 amino acids. V was clipped by 1 base and J by 5 bases, with 9 bases between them. Germline V gene lookup returns CDR1 SGHDN and CDR2 FVKESK. The CDR3 nucleotides are TGTGCCAGCAGCCAAGTTATTCGGAACGAGCAGTACTTC. Amino acid sequence: CASSQVIRNEQYF.

The sample holds one count of this clone. The chain links TRBV28 to TRBJ1-2; the D gene is possibly TRBD1 (5 bases). The CDR3 totals 12 residues. Germline loops: CDR1 MDHEN, CDR2 SYDVKM. The germline V and J ends were trimmed by 6 bases and 6 bases, with 11 bases remaining between them. CDR3 sequence: CASSVQGNGYTF. In DNA form, the CDR3 reads TGTGCCAGCAGCGTCCAGGGAAATGGCTACACCTTC.

The gene calls are TRBV6-5 and TRBJ1-2; 10 bases map to TRBD1. CDR3 length: 15 residues. With V trimmed by 2 bases and J by 6 bases, 6 bases remained unmatched. Germline CDR1 reads MNHEY; CDR2 reads SVGAGI. As DNA, the CDR3 is TGTGCCAGCAGTTACAGGACAGGGGGTTACGATGGCTACACCTTC. It codes for CASSYRTGGYDGYTF.

The chain carries TRBV28 and TRBJ1-2; 7 bases agree with TRBD1. Germline-derived CDR1 and CDR2 are MDHEN and SYDVKM. This CDR3 contains 15 residues. The J segment lost 4 bases and the V segment lost 10 bases, leaving 15 bases of the junction unmatched. CDR3 DNA: TGTGCCACCCTGGGTCATACAGGGGCAAGCTATGGCTACACCTTC. Its translation: CATLGHTGASYGYTF.

The chain carries TRBV6-5 and TRBJ2-3, with D maybe TRBD2 (6 bases). The CDR3 has 14 residues. Germline assignment: CDR1 MNHEY and CDR2 SVGAGI. With 7 bases removed from V and 3 bases from J, the gap between germline ends came to 14 bases. CDR3 in DNA: TGTGCCAGCACCGGGACTGGGGTAACAGATACGCAGTATTTT. Amino acid sequence: CASTGTGVTDTQYF.

This clone was seen a single time. The CDR3 here is CASSLEQVQQLPLFGTDTQYF. As DNA, the CDR3 is TGTGCCAGCAGCTTAGAGCAGGTACAGCAACTTCCACTCTTCGGCACAGATACGCAGTATTTT. V is TRBV7-6 and J is TRBJ2-3; D is uncertain. Germline assignment: CDR1 SGHVS and CDR2 FNYEAQ. The ends were cut back, 1 base at V and 1 base at J, with 27 bases in the middle. The CDR3 covers 21 residues.

This rearrangement joins TRBV6-2 or TRBV6-3 to TRBJ2-1; the match to TRBD2 covers 12 bases. Trimming took 6 bases from V and 6 from J; bases not matched to a gene: 6. From germline, CDR1 is MNHEY and CDR2 SVGEGT. The CDR3 consists of 15 residues. In DNA form, the CDR3 reads TGTGCCAGCAGCTCACTAGCGGGGGGTAGCAATGAGCAGTTCTTC. It is translated as CASSSLAGGSNEQFF.

The chain carries TRBV11-2 and TRBJ2-2; possible D gene TRBD1, 6 bases. The germline V and J ends were trimmed by 0 bases and 6 bases, with 8 bases remaining between them. Germline V lookup: CDR1 SGHAT, CDR2 FQNNGV. The CDR3 loop spans 14 amino acids. The CDR3 loop is CASSLDPGAGELFF. The CDR3 DNA is TGTGCCAGCAGCTTAGATCCAGGGGCCGGGGAGCTGTTTTTT.

J is TRBJ2-5 and V is TRBV7-2, with a possible D match to TRBD2 (6 bases). Germline values: CDR1 SGHTA, CDR2 FQGNSA. Trimming pared 5 bases from V and 2 bases from J, leaving 12 bases between. The CDR3 covers 14 residues. The CDR3 here is CASSLIAGQETQYF. In DNA, the CDR3 is TGTGCCAGCAGCCTAATCGCGGGGCAAGAGACCCAGTACTTC.

This clone was counted a single time. V and J are TRBV6-2 or TRBV6-3 and TRBJ1-2; no clear D gene. The CDR3 spans 14 residues. The germline V gene has CDR1 MNHEY and CDR2 SVGEGT. V lost 10 bases to trimming and J lost 2 bases, with 17 bases between them. The CDR3 coding sequence is TGTGCCACCATCCCCACAGCACAGAACTATGGCTACACCTTC. Protein sequence: CATIPTAQNYGYTF.

This clone was recorded only once. The chain is built from TRBV6-5 and TRBJ2-7; no clear D gene. The CDR3 runs to 12 residues. Germline V gene sequence: CDR1 MNHEY, CDR2 SVGAGI. V gave up 0 bases and J gave up 6 bases, with 6 bases separating them. The CDR3 sequence is CASSYSLPEQYF. The CDR3 DNA is TGTGCCAGCAGTTACTCGCTTCCCGAGCAGTACTTC.

This sequence joins TRBV3-1 (or the pseudogene TRBV3-2) and TRBJ2-1, with D possibly TRBD1 on 5 matching bases. The CDR3 spans 14 residues. Looked up from germline, CDR1 is LGHDT and CDR2 is YNNKEL (reference sequence). V was pared by 3 bases and J by 4 bases, with 10 bases between. CDR3 in amino acids: CASSHTDIYNEQFF. The CDR3, as DNA: TGTGCCAGCAGCCATACGGACATATACAATGAGCAGTTCTTC.

This clone was detected only a few times. This sequence joins TRBV30 and TRBJ1-1; weak D call: TRBD1 (5 bases). CDR1 and CDR2 (germline): GTSNPN, SVGIG (reference sequence). The V gene lost 1 base and the J gene lost 6 bases, with 12 bases spanning the gap. This CDR3 has 13 amino acids. The CDR3 loop is CAWSGYGGAEAFF. The DNA of the CDR3 is TGTGCCTGGAGTGGATACGGGGGGGCTGAAGCTTTCTTT.

This chain uses TRBV6-2 or TRBV6-3 with TRBJ1-1; 8 bases agree with TRBD1. This CDR3 region has 17 residues. Trimming took 0 bases from V and 4 from J; bases not matched to a gene: 10. Germline V gene lookup returns CDR1 MNHEY and CDR2 SVGEGT. The CDR3 sequence: CASSYSQGARWSTEAFF. The CDR3 DNA reads TGTGCCAGCAGTTACTCGCAGGGGGCGAGGTGGAGCACTGAAGCTTTCTTT.